The 4 T cell receptor beta chains below were found in one sample sequenced in a study of regulatory T cells in long-lasting Graves disease. Researchers made TCR beta libraries by using iRepertoire HTBI primers and running Arm-PCR on CDR3 regions. Using its own MiXCR run on the multiplex PCR reads, TCRdb lists one record per CDR3 protein. The data show more than 350,000 distinct CDR3 sequences, about 21% seen once. As to time point: persistent/refractory GD, antithyroid drugs over 5 years with positive TRAb. The TCR library was made from RNA that had been extracted from PBMCs in TRIzol. The material sequenced was peripheral blood mononuclear cells (PBMCs), taken when the disease was refractory, from a patient treated with antithyroid drugs. These TCRs come from a female donor with Graves disease.

V usage is TRBV28 and J usage is TRBJ2-3, with 11 bases fitting TRBD2. CDR3 size: 15 residues. Trimming cost V 5 bases and J 1 base; bases outside gene matches: 2. The germline V gene encodes CDR1 MDHEN and CDR2 SYDVKM. CDR3 DNA sequence: TGTGCCAGCAGTACTAGCGGGAGCGGCACAGATACGCAGTATTTT. Translated, it gives CASSTSGSGTDTQYF.

This clonotype came up many times. The rearrangement joins TRBV19 to TRBJ2-7; 10 bases fit TRBD2. The CDR3 length is 15 residues. Germline V lookup: CDR1 LNHDA, CDR2 SQIVND (reference sequence). V shed 3 bases and J 3 bases; nucleotides not matched to a gene: 5. The CDR3 reads CASSIGTSAYYEQYF. The CDR3, as DNA: TGTGCCAGTAGTATTGGGACTAGCGCGTACTACGAGCAGTACTTC.

This clonotype was detected ten times or more. This chain links TRBV29-1 with TRBJ2-7, with D maybe TRBD1 (5 bases). This CDR3 is built from 12 residues. V lost 1 base, J lost 7 bases, and 11 bases lay in between. Per the germline V gene, CDR1 is SQVTM and CDR2 is ANQGSEA. In DNA form, the CDR3 reads TGCAGCGTTGAAGGGGGCCAGACAGAGCAGTACTTC. This translates into CSVEGGQTEQYF.

This clonotype appeared many times. The chain employs TRBV28 and TRBJ1-2, with 10 positions matching TRBD1. There are 18 residues in the CDR3. The trim removed 3 bases at V and 3 bases at J, leaving 13 bases unmatched. Germline V gene data show CDR1 as MDHEN and CDR2 as SYDVKM. In DNA form, the CDR3 reads TGTGCCAGCAGTTTGAGGGGGACAGGGGTTTCCTGGGACTATGGCTACACCTTC. Translating gives CASSLRGTGVSWDYGYTF.